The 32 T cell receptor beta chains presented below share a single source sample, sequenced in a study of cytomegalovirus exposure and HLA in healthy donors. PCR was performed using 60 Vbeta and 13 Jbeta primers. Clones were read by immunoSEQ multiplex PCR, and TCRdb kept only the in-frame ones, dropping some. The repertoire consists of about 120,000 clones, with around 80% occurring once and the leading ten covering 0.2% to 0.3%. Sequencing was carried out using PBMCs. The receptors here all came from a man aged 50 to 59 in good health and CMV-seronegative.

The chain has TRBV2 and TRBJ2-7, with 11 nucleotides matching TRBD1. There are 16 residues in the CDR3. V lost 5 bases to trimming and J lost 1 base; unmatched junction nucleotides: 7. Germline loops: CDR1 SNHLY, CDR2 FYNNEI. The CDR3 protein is CASSLRGQGESYEQYF. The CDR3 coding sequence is TGTGCCAGCAGTCTTAGGGGACAGGGGGAGTCCTACGAGCAGTACTTC.

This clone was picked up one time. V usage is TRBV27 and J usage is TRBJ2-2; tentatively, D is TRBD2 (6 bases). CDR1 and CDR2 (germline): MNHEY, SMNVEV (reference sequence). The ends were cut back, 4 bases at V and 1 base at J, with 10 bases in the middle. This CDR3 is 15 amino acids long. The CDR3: CASSSRLGNTGELFF. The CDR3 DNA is TGTGCCAGCAGTTCGAGACTAGGGAACACCGGGGAGCTGTTTTTT.

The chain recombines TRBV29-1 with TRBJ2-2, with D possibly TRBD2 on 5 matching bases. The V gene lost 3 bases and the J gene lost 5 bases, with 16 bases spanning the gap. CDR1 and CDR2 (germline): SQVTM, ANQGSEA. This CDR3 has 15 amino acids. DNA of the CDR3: TGCAGCGTTGAGGAAGGAACCCGCGGGACCGGGGAGCTGTTTTTT. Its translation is CSVEEGTRGTGELFF.

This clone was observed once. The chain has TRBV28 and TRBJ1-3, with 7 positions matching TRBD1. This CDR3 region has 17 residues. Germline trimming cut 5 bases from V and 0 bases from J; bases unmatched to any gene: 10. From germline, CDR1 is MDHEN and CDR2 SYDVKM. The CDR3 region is CASSNPGQAYSGNTIYF. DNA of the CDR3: TGTGCCAGCAGTAACCCCGGACAGGCCTACTCTGGAAACACCATATATTTT.

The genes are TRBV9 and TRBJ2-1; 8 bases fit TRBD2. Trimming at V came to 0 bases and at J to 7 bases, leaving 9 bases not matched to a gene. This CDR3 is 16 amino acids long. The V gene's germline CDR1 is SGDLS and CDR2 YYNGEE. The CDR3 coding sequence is TGTGCCAGCAGCGTAGACACGCGGGGGGCGGGGAATGAGCAGTTCTTC. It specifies CASSVDTRGAGNEQFF.

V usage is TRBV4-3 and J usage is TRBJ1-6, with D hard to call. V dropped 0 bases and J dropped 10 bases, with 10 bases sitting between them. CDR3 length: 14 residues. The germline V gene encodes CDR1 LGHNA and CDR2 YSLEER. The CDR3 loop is CASSQDSSWSPLHF. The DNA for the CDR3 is TGCGCCAGCAGCCAAGATTCCAGTTGGTCACCCCTCCACTTT.

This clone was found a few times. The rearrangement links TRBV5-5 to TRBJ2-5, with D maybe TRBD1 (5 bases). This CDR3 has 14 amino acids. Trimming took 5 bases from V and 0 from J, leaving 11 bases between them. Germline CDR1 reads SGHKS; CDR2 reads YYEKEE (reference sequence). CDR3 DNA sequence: TGTGCCAGCAGACCACAGGAGAACCAAGAGACCCAGTACTTC. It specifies CASRPQENQETQYF.

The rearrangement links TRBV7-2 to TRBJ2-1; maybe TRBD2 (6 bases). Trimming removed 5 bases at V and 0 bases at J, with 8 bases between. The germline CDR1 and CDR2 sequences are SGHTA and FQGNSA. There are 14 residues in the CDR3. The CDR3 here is CASSRDSSYNEQFF. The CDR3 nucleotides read TGTGCCAGCAGCCGGGACTCCTCCTACAATGAGCAGTTCTTC.

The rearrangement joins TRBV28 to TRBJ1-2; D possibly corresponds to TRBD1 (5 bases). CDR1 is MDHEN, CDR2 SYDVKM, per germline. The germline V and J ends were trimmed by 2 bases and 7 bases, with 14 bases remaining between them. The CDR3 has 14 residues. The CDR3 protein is CASSLAGLTGGYTF. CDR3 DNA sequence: TGTGCCAGCAGTTTAGCAGGCCTTACAGGTGGCTACACCTTC.

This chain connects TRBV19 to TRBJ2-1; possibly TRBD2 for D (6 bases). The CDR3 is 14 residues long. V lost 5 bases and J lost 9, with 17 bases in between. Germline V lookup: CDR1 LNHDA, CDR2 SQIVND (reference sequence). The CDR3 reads CASSARLGRGEQFF. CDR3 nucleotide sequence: TGTGCCAGTAGTGCTAGACTAGGAAGGGGTGAGCAGTTCTTC.

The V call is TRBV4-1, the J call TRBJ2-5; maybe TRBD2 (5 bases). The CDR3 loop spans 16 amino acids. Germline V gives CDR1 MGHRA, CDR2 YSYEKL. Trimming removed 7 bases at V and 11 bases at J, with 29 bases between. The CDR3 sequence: CASKETSPPGSCEQYF. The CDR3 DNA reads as TGCGCCAGCAAAGAGACGAGCCCACCGGGATCCTGTGAGCAGTACTTC.

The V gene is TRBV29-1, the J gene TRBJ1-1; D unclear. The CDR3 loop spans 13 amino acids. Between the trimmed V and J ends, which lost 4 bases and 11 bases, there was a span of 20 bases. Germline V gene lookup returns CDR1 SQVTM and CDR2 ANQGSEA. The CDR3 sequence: CSVGAKGELRAFF. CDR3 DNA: TGCAGCGTTGGAGCTAAGGGAGAGTTGAGGGCTTTCTTT.

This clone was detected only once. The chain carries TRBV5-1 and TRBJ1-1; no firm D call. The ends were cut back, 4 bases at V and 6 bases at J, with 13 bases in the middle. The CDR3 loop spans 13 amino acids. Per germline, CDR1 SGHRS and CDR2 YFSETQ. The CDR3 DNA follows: TGCGCCAGCAGCCGGGAGGGCGTATCTGAAGCTTTCTTT. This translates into CASSREGVSEAFF.

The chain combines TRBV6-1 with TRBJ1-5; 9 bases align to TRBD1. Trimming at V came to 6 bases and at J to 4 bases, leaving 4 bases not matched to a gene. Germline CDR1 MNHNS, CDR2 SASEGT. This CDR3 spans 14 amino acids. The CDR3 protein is CASRYGTGNQPQHF. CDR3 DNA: TGTGCCAGCAGATACGGGACAGGGAATCAGCCCCAGCATTTT.

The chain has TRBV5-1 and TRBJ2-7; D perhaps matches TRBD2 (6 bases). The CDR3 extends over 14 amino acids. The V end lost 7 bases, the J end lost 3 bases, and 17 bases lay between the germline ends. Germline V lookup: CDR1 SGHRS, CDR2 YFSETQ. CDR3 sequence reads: CASALTRNHYEQYF. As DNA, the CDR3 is TGCGCCAGCGCTTTGACTAGGAACCACTACGAGCAGTACTTC.

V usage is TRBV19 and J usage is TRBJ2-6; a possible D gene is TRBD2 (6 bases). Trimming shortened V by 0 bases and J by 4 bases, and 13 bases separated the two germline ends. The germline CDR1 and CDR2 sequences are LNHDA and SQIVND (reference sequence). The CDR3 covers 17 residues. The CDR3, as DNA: TGTGCCAGTAGTATAGATCTAGGGGACTCCGGGGCCAACGTCCTGACTTTC. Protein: CASSIDLGDSGANVLTF.

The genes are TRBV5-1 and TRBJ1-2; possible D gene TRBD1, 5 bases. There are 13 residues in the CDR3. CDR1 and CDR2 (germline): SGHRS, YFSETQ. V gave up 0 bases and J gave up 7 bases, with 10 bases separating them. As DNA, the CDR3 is TGCGCCAGCAGCTTGGGACAGACGAGTGGCTACACCTTC. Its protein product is CASSLGQTSGYTF.

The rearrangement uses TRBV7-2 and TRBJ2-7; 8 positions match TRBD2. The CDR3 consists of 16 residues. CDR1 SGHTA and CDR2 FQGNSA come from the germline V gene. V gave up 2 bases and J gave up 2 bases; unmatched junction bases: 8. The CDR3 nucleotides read TGTGCCAGCAGCTTAAAGTCGAGGGGACTAGCCTACGAGCAGTACTTC. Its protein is CASSLKSRGLAYEQYF.

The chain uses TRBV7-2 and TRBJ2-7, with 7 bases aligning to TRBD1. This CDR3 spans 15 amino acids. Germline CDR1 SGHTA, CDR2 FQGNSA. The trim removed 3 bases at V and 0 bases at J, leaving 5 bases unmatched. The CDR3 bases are TGTGCCAGCAGCTTCCCGGGACAGCGCTCCTACGAGCAGTACTTC. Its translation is CASSFPGQRSYEQYF.

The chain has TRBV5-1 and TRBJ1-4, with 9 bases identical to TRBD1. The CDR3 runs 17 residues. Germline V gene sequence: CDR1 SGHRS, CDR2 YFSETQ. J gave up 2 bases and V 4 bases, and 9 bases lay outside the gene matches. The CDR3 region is CASSVTQGALTNEKLFF. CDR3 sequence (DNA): TGCGCCAGCAGCGTCACACAGGGGGCACTTACTAATGAAAAACTGTTTTTT.

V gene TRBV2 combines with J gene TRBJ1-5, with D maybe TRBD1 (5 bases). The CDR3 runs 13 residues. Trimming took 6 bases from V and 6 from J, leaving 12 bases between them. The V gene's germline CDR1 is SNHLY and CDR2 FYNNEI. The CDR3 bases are TGTGCCAGCAGGGCCAGGGTTGGTCAGCCCCAGCATTTT. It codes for CASRARVGQPQHF.

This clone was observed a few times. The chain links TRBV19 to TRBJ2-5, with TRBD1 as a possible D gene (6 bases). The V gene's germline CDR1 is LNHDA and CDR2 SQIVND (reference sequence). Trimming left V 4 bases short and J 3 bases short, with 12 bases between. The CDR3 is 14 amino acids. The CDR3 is CASSNVGGEETQYF. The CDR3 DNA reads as TGTGCCAGTAGTAATGTAGGGGGAGAAGAGACCCAGTACTTC.

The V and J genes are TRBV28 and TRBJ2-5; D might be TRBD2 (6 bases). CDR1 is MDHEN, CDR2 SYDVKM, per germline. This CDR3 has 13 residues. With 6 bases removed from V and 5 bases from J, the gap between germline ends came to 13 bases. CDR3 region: CASSSAAGETQYF. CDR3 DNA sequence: TGTGCCAGCAGCTCGGCCGCGGGGGAGACCCAGTACTTC.

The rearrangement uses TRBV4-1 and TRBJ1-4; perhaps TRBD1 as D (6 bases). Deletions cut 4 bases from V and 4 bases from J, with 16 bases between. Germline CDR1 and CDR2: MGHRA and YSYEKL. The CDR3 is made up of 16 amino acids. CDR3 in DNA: TGCGCCAGCAGCCGGACTTCACAGGGATATAATGAAAAACTGTTTTTT. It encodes CASSRTSQGYNEKLFF.

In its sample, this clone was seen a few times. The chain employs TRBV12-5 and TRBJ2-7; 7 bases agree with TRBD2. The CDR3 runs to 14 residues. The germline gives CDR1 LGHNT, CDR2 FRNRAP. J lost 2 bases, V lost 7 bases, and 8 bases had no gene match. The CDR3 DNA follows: TGTGCTAGTGAAGATAACGGGAGGCCCTACGAGCAGTACTTC. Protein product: CASEDNGRPYEQYF.

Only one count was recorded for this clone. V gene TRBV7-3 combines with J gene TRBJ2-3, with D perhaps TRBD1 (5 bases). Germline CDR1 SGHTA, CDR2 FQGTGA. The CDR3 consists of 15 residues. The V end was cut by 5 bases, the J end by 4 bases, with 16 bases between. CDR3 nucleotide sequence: TGTGCCAGCAGCCCCTCGACAGTAAGGCCAGATACGCAGTATTTT. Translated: CASSPSTVRPDTQYF.

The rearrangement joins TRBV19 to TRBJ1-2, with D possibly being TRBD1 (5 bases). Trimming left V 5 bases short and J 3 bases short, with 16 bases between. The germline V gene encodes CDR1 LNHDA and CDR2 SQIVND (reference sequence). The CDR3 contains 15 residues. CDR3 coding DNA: TGTGCCAGTAGTCCCCGCGGGGCTGTAGACTATGGCTACACCTTC. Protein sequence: CASSPRGAVDYGYTF.

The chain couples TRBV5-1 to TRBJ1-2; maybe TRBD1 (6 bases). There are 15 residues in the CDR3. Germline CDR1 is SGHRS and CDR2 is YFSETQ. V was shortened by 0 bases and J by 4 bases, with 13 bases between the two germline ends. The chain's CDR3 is CASSLGSGESYGYTF. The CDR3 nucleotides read TGCGCCAGCAGCTTGGGGTCAGGGGAGAGCTATGGCTACACCTTC.

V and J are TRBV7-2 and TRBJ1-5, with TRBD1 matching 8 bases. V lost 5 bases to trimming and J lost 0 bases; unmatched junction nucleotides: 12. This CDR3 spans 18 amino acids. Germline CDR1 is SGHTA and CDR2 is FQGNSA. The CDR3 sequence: CASSVTGGPPYSNQPQHF. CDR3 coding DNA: TGTGCCAGCAGCGTTACAGGGGGGCCCCCTTATAGCAATCAGCCCCAGCATTTT.

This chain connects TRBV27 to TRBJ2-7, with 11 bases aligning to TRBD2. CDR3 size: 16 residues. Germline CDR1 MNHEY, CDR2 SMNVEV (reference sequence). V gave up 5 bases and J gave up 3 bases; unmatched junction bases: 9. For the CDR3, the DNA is TGTGCCAGCAGTGCCCTAGGTCTAGCGGGGGGCTACGAGCAGTACTTC. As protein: CASSALGLAGGYEQYF.

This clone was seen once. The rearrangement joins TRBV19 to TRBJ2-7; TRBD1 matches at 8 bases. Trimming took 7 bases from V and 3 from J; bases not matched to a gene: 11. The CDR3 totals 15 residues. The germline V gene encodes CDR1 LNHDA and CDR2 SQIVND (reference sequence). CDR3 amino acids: CASTLSNRGVYEQYF. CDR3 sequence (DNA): TGTGCCAGTACTCTTTCAAACAGGGGGGTCTACGAGCAGTACTTC. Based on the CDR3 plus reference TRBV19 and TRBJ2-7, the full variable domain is DGGITQSPKYLFRKEGQNVTLSCEQNLNHDAMYWYRQDPGQGLRLIYYSQIVNDFQKGDIAEGYSVSREKKESFPLTVTSAQKNPTAFYLCASTLSNRGVYEQYFGPGTRLTVT.

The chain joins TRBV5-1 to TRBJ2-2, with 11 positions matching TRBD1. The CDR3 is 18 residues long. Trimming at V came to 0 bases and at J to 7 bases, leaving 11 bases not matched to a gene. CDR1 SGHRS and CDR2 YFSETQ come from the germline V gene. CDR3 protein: CASSLDPLDRGPNGELFF. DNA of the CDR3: TGCGCCAGCAGCTTGGACCCCCTGGACAGGGGGCCTAACGGGGAGCTGTTTTTT.